These 19 T cell receptor beta chains were all obtained from the same sample, sequenced in a study of T cell repertoires in cytomegalovirus infection (dated by TCRdb to about 2019). For sequencing, an Illumina HiSeq 1500 was employed. TCRdb reprocessing: public reads trimmed at Q25 with fastp, clones called with MiXCR, in-frame beta chains kept. Every CDR3 protein is listed once, alongside the most common genes and DNA of its rows. A total of around 280,000 distinct CDR3 sequences appear in this sample, about 9.2% of them only once. The ten largest clones capture approximately 2.4% of the sample. Sequenced: PBMCs. The receptors come from a human donor in good health (CMV status not recorded). Some clones in this sample may be carry-over from other donors' samples.

This clonotype is classed as medium-sized. The chain combines TRBV7-2 with TRBJ2-3; 10 positions match TRBD2. Germline V lookup: CDR1 SGHTA, CDR2 FQGNSA. V shed 3 bases, J shed 1 base, and the junction held 4 bases outside the gene matches. This CDR3 is built from 16 residues. The CDR3 region has the DNA TGTGCCAGCAGCTTTAGCGGGGGGCTTGGCACAGATACGCAGTATTTT. Its protein is CASSFSGGLGTDTQYF.

This clonotype was observed many times. The chain recombines TRBV29-1 with TRBJ1-2, with D possibly being TRBD1 (6 bases). Germline CDR1 SQVTM, CDR2 ANQGSEA. V was trimmed by 2 bases and J by 5 bases, leaving 15 bases between them. CDR3 length equals 14 residues. The CDR3 spells CSVEQGREQYGYTF. The DNA of the CDR3 is TGCAGCGTTGAACAGGGGAGGGAACAATATGGCTACACCTTC.

For this clonotype: Given a much more abundant clone one base away, this may be a read error. This chain links TRBV25-1 with TRBJ2-3; tentatively, D is TRBD2 (6 bases). V dropped 1 base and J dropped 3 bases, with 14 bases sitting between them. The CDR3 has 16 amino acids. CDR1 and CDR2 (germline): MGHDK, SYGVNS. DNA for the CDR3: TGTGCCAGCAGTGAATCTCGGGGGAGCCGGACAGATACGCAGTATTTT. This translates into CASSESRGSRTDTQYF.

This clonotype was detected many times. The chain has TRBV20-1 and TRBJ2-3; 9 bases line up with TRBD2. The germline V gene has CDR1 DFQATT and CDR2 SNEGSKA (reference sequence). The CDR3 runs 14 residues. The trim removed 6 bases at V and 2 bases at J, leaving 6 bases unmatched. CDR3 protein: CSARTSASTDTQYF. CDR3 coding DNA: TGCAGTGCCAGGACTAGCGCCTCCACAGATACGCAGTATTTT.

At least ten counts were recorded for this clonotype. The chain links TRBV6-1 to TRBJ2-2; D is unclear. V lost 7 bases and J lost 0, with 9 bases in between. The CDR3 is 14 amino acids. Per germline, CDR1 MNHNS and CDR2 SASEGT. The CDR3 region is CASNRLSNTGELFF. In nucleotides, the CDR3 is TGTGCCAGCAACCGGCTCTCGAACACCGGGGAGCTGTTTTTT.

This clonotype was detected a few times. The chain carries TRBV6-4 and TRBJ2-1, with 9 positions matching TRBD1. With 6 bases clipped from V and 6 bases from J, the junction kept 6 bases outside the gene matches. This CDR3 has 14 amino acids. The germline V gene has CDR1 MRHNA and CDR2 SNTAGT. CDR3 sequence (DNA): TGTGCCAGCAGGCCGGGACAGGGTTTCAATGAGCAGTTCTTC. Translated: CASRPGQGFNEQFF.

This clonotype was detected many times. The chain links TRBV5-6 to TRBJ1-3; D unclear. The CDR3 loop spans 16 amino acids. Per germline, CDR1 SGHDT and CDR2 YYEEEE. Trimming cost V 1 base and J 4 bases, with 15 bases left between them. The CDR3, as DNA: TGTGCCAGCAGCTTGATGAACACGCGAACCGGAAACACCATATATTTT. Translating it yields CASSLMNTRTGNTIYF.

This clonotype has a count of ten or more. The chain recombines TRBV12-3 or TRBV12-4 with TRBJ2-5; 13 bases fit TRBD2. V lost 5 bases to trimming and J lost 2 bases; unmatched junction nucleotides: 5. This CDR3 contains 16 residues. DNA for the CDR3: TGTGCCAGCAGTACCGGACTAGCGGGGGCTCAAGAGACCCAGTACTTC. This translates into CASSTGLAGAQETQYF.

The genes are TRBV6-2 or TRBV6-3 and TRBJ2-3, with D uncertain. The germline V and J ends were trimmed by 7 bases and 7 bases, with 9 bases remaining between them. From germline, CDR1 is MNHEY and CDR2 SVGEGT. This CDR3 has 11 amino acids. This chain's CDR3 is CASKQGNTQYF. The CDR3 DNA is TGTGCCAGCAAGCAAGGGAATACGCAGTATTTT.

The CDR3: CASRTGQPSTDTQYF. In DNA form, the CDR3 reads TGTGCCAGCAGGACGGGACAGCCCAGCACAGATACGCAGTATTTT. The rearrangement uses TRBV28 and TRBJ2-3, with 7 bases aligning to TRBD1. V shed 6 bases, J shed 0 bases, and the junction held 6 bases outside the gene matches. This CDR3 has 15 amino acids. The germline CDR1 and CDR2 sequences are MDHEN and SYDVKM.

This clonotype was seen a few times. The rearrangement joins TRBV20-1 to TRBJ2-3; unclear D gene. This CDR3 spans 12 amino acids. Germline values: CDR1 DFQATT, CDR2 SNEGSKA (reference sequence). V dropped 2 bases and J dropped 2 bases, with 5 bases sitting between them. This CDR3 reads CSARSPTDTQYF. The CDR3, as DNA: TGCAGTGCTAGATCCCCCACAGATACGCAGTATTTT.

The V and J genes are TRBV15 and TRBJ2-3; perhaps TRBD2 as D (5 bases). The germline V and J ends were trimmed by 0 bases and 4 bases, with 8 bases remaining between them. The germline gives CDR1 LNHNV, CDR2 YYDKDF (reference sequence). CDR3 length: 14 amino acids. The CDR3 DNA follows: TGTGCCACCAGCAGAGAGGACTCGGCAGATACGCAGTATTTT. Its translation: CATSREDSADTQYF.

Regarding this clonotype: This may stem from a read error, because a much larger clone lies one nucleotide away. The J gene is TRBJ1-1, the V gene TRBV6-5, with D possibly being TRBD1 (5 bases). Germline lookup yields CDR1 MNHEY and CDR2 SVGAGI. The V end was cut by 5 bases, the J end by 1 base, with 8 bases between. The CDR3 extends over 13 amino acids. This chain's CDR3 is CASSAQGNTEAFF. The CDR3 DNA reads as TGTGCCAGCAGTGCTCAGGGGAACACTGAAGCTTTCTTT.

Ten or more counts support this clonotype. The V gene is TRBV14, the J gene TRBJ2-2; the D gene is possibly TRBD1 (5 bases). CDR1 is SGHDN, CDR2 FVKESK, per germline. The V and J ends lost 1 base and 7 bases respectively, with 7 bases between them. This CDR3 comprises 13 residues. Here the CDR3 DNA reads TGTGCCAGCAGCCAAGCTCAGGGCGGGGAGCTGTTTTTT. Translating it yields CASSQAQGGELFF.

This clonotype was observed many times. The chain carries TRBV7-8 and TRBJ2-7; the D is unclear. CDR3 size: 14 residues. The V end was cut by 3 bases, the J end by 0 bases, with 9 bases between. CDR1 is SGHVS and CDR2 is FQNEAQ in the germline V gene. CDR3 DNA: TGTGCCAGCAGCTTCAGGCCAAGCTCCTACGAGCAGTACTTC. Residues: CASSFRPSSYEQYF.

The table lists this clonotype with many counts. V usage is TRBV27 and J usage is TRBJ2-7, with 8 bases lining up with TRBD1. CDR1 is MNHEY, CDR2 SMNVEV, per germline (reference sequence). The CDR3 runs 17 residues. Trimming at V came to 6 bases and at J to 2 bases, leaving 15 bases not matched to a gene. This CDR3 is CASSLGQGSRKTYEQYF. Written as DNA, the CDR3 is TGTGCCAGCAGCCTCGGACAGGGATCTAGGAAGACCTACGAGCAGTACTTC.

This clonotype was counted between two and nine times. V is TRBV12-3 or TRBV12-4 and J is TRBJ1-5; 10 positions match TRBD1. The CDR3 is 15 amino acids. The J segment lost 3 bases and the V segment lost 4 bases, leaving 3 bases of the junction unmatched. This CDR3 reads CASSYDRGPNQPQHF. The CDR3 nucleotides are TGTGCCAGCAGTTACGACAGGGGGCCCAATCAGCCCCAGCATTTT.

This clonotype was recorded many times. CDR3 nucleotides: TGTGCCAGTAGTGGACCGGGACGCGAGAATCAGCCCCAGCATTTT. Translation: CASSGPGRENQPQHF. The V and J genes are TRBV19 and TRBJ1-5; D is perhaps TRBD1 (5 bases). CDR1 and CDR2 (germline): LNHDA, SQIVND (reference sequence). The CDR3 has 15 amino acids. V was trimmed by 5 bases and J by 4 bases, leaving 15 bases between them.

Many counts were recorded for this clonotype. The rearrangement links TRBV7-2 to TRBJ2-1, with TRBD2 as a possible D gene (6 bases). CDR1 SGHTA and CDR2 FQGNSA come from the germline V gene. V was trimmed by 1 base and J by 9 bases, leaving 16 bases between them. The CDR3 is made up of 15 amino acids. The CDR3, as DNA: TGTGCCAGCAGCTTAGGCGGCCATAGCGGCGGTGAGCAGTTCTTC. Amino acid sequence: CASSLGGHSGGEQFF. The entire variable domain, with the rest obtained from reference TRBV7-2 and TRBJ2-1, is as follows: GAGVSQSPSNKVTEKGKDVELRCDPISGHTALYWYRQSLGQGLEFLIYFQGNSAPDKSGLPSDRFSAERTGGSVSTLTIQRTQQEDSAVYLCASSLGGHSGGEQFFGPGTRLTVL.